This T cell receptor beta chain was observed in a study of Ad26.COV2.S vaccination and SARS-CoV-2 variants. Regarding this clone: Its specificity is unknown.

Treatment defined: approximately 18 received Ad26.COV2.S at low or high dose, single or two shots; 5 received placebo; per-sample allocation not given. Sampling was performed 63 days after the first vaccine or placebo injection. An adult donor aged 18-55 years was enrolled in Boston. TCRdb's table, derived via immunoSEQ multiplex PCR, lists solely in-frame clones and lacks some. The sample holds over 450,000 clones, 80% to 90% seen once. Whole-study results and caveats: Vaccine and placebo groups showed comparable non-spike TCR breadth. Substantial post-vaccination breadth of spike-specific CD8+ and CD4+ T cell responses was reported. Quantification of TCR breadth and depth may have yielded underestimates of total T cell responses.

V was clipped by 5 bases and J by 5 bases, with 12 bases between them. The V gene's germline CDR1 is SGHTA and CDR2 FQGTGA. The CDR3 loop spans 13 amino acids. This clonotype was obtained from a person between 18 and 65 years old who received the Ad26.COV2.S COVID-19 vaccine or a placebo. J is TRBJ2-5 and V is TRBV7-3, with D possibly matching TRBD2 (5 bases). Specimen: peripheral blood, collected in a trial of Ad26.COV2.S vaccine versus placebo. The CDR3 sequence: CASSSGPRETQYF. The CDR3 bases are TGTGCCAGCAGCAGCGGTCCCCGGGAGACCCAGTACTTC.